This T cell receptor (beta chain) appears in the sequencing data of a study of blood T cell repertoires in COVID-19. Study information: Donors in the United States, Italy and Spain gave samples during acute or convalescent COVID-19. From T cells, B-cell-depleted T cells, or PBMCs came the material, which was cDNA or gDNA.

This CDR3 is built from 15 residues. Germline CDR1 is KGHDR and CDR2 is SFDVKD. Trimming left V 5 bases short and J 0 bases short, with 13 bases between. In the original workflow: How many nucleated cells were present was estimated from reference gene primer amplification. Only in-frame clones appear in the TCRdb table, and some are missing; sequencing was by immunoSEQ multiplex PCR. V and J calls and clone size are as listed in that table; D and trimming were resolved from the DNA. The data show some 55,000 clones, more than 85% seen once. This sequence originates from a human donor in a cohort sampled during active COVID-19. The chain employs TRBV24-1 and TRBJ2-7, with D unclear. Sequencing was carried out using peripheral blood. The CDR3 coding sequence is TGTGCCACCAGTGGTCCCTGGCAACCCTCCTACGAGCAGTACTTC. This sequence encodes CATSGPWQPSYEQYF.